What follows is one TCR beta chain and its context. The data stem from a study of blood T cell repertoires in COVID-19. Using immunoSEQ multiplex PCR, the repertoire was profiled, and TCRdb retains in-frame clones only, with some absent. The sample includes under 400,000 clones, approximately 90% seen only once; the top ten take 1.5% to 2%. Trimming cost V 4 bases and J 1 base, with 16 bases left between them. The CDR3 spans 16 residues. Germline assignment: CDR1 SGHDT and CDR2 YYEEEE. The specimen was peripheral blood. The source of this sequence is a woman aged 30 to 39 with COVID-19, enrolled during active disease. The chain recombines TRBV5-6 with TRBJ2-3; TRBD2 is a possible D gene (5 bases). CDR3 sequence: CASSTLPGSRTDTQYF. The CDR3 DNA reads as TGTGCCAGCAGCACCCTCCCGGGGTCTCGCACAGATACGCAGTATTTT.